This T cell receptor (beta chain) was documented in a study of blood T cell repertoires in COVID-19. Study context: Some COVID-19 samples were acute and others convalescent; all came from the United States, Italy and Spain. T cells, B-cell-depleted T cells, or PBMCs supplied cDNA or gDNA.

Cohort 3 recovered donors had two negative PCRs, clearance, or symptom resolution. TCRdb keeps only in-frame clones here, not all; method: immunoSEQ multiplex PCR. The data contain around 260,000 clones, around 85% of them seen just once; the ten biggest clones take up 4.3%. J gave up 5 bases and V 5 bases, and 5 bases lay outside the gene matches. The CDR3 consists of 16 residues. Germline values: CDR1 SGHAT, CDR2 FQDESV (reference sequence). The specimen was PBMCs or T cells enriched from blood (not recorded which). The genes are TRBV11-1 and TRBJ2-3; TRBD2 agrees at 15 bases. The sequence came from a woman aged 25 to 39 who had recovered from COVID-19. The CDR3 region is CASSTGLAGGLDTQYF. CDR3 in DNA: TGTGCCAGCAGCACGGGACTAGCGGGGGGCCTAGATACGCAGTATTTT.